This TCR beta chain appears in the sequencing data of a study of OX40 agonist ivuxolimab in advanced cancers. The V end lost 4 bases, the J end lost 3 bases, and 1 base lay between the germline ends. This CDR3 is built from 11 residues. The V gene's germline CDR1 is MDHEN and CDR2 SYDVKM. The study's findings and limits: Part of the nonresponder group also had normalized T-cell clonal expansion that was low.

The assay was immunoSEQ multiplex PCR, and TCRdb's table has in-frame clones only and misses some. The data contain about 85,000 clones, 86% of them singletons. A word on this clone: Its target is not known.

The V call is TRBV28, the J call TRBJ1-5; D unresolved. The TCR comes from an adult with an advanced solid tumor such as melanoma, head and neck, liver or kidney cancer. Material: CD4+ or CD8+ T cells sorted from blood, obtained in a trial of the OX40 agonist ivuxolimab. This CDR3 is CASSYNQPQHF. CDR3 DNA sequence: TGTGCCAGCAGTTACAATCAGCCCCAGCATTTT.